One T cell receptor beta chain is described in this entry. What antigen it recognizes has not been identified. Per-base quality was not reported, and no clone a single base away is much larger than it. This entry is derived from a study of long-term antiretroviral therapy in people with HIV (dated by TCRdb to between 2021 and 2024). With respect to the entire study: Collection of the earliest samples took place about a decade ahead of the 2015 WHO recommendation for immediate ART, at a time when ART was typically delayed until CD4 counts fell. No cross-contamination during QIAcube processing was seen in test extractions of a monoclonal T-cell line run alongside 33 polyclonal samples. Of the approximately 28 participants with HIV, approximately twelve were female. A total of roughly 200 cryopreserved PBMC samples came from a few dozen adults with confirmed HIV infection and were collected serially over a mean of approximately 6 years (range 1-12). This retrospective serial study examined whether starting ART and sustained HIV suppression were associated with changes in the composition and diversity of the TRB repertoire in peripheral blood. General findings and caveats noted by the study authors: Compared with controls, HIV repertoires had narrower CDR3 length ranges, and the network structure pointed to an antigen-experienced repertoire that shifted only slightly toward naive after ART. Expanded TRB clones identified before ART initiation dominated the repertoire across all time points, though the dominance fluctuated and decreased in many PLHIV after ART. Because cell numbers in pre-ART samples were limited, unsorted PBMC were profiled instead of sorted CD4+ and CD8+ T cells. ART initiation was associated with a significant increase in TRB diversity, but diversity stayed significantly below transplant donor controls even after long-term ART. The samples were dated from about 2004 to 2018, and the ART regimens that were used may be less effective than current ART regimens. Owing to limited PBMC availability, only the TCR beta chain was sequenced, without alpha chain pairing. Inferences about post-ART repertoire changes were limited because no data were available on ART adherence, viral resistance or therapy changes.

Inclusion was restricted to participants for whom at least one PBMC sample before ART initiation and at least two post-ART samples were available. Treatment was received in the United States of America by all participants with HIV. Before DNA extraction, cryopreserved samples containing 1-10 million PBMC were thawed and washed. At the time of the earliest PBMC sample, participants with HIV were aged between about 20 and 55 years. Each participant contributed PBMC samples from 1-4 timepoints before ART initiation and 2-8 timepoints after ART initiation, with a median of 7 samples. Serial HIV viral load, CD4+ T-cell count, ART history and demographic data were obtained for every participant. A Qiagen kit on a QIAcube was used to extract genomic DNA from unsorted PBMC, with samples processed in batches of 12. The CDR3 spans 14 residues, from the cysteine through the phenylalanine. CDR3 DNA is the only sequence kept; it has 42 bases, read in frame from the first base. From the germline V gene, CDR1 is SNHLY and CDR2 is FYNNEI. Trimming removed 6 bases from V and 4 bases from J; the gene matches leave 4 bases unexplained.

The immunoSEQ hsTCRB v3.0 assay was used at survey level resolution to sequence the TRB variable region. The targeted TRB sequencing depth was about 40,000-55,000 T-cell genomes per sample. TRB libraries were pooled and sequenced on an Illumina MiSeq using a v3 150-cycle kit. From the authors' description of their analysis: Analysis of repertoires was carried out in R inside a reproducible Nextflow workflow spanning QC, data transformation and analysis. LymphoSeq2, an R package for AIRR-Seq data exploration, was used to implement custom analyses. After excluding a few samples that yielded fewer than 5000 total TRB sequences, 188 HIV repertoires remained for analysis. Among the roughly 200 retained HIV repertoires, around 60 were collected before ART initiation and about 130 were collected after ART initiation. Repertoires were downsampled to 5000 TRB nucleotide sequences, with summary statistics averaged over 100 downsampling iterations. Only TRB sequences with CDR3 regions of at least seven amino acids were retained for analysis. Diversity was measured with a Shannon entropy-derived clonality score and the Gini coefficient. Repertoire networks linked the top 5000 CDR3 amino acid sequences whenever two sequences differed by an edit distance of one. For TRB CDR3 amino acid sequences, antigen specificity groups and MHC restriction were predicted with GLIPH2. To flag known CMV, EBV, HIV or tissue antigen associations, CDR3 amino acid sequences were matched against VDJdb and McPAS-TCR. Pre-ART, post-ART and control groups were compared with Wilcoxon signed-rank tests and Holm-Bonferroni correction. Not all clones reach the TCRdb copy of this immuneACCESS table, which keeps in-frame sequences only. Checked studies attribute under half of the gap to unresolved V genes and leave the rest unexplained. Clone size and the V and J calls come from that table; the DNA yielded D and trimming. A total of 23,000 or so clones appear in this sample, around three quarters of them only once. Around 10% of the sample is taken by the ten largest.

This receptor was taken from a man under 40 with HIV. This sequence uses TRBV2 and TRBJ2-3; 10 bases in the junction line up with TRBD2. The source material was unsorted PBMCs, sampled 2.1 years after starting antiretroviral therapy. The CDR3 region has the sequence CASRATSGADTQYF. In nucleotide form, the sequence is TGTGCCAGCAGGGCTACTAGCGGGGCAGATACGCAGTATTTT. When the CDR3 is completed using the reference TRBV2 and TRBJ2-3 genes on either side, the full variable domain is EPEVTQTPSHQVTQMGQEVILRCVPISNHLYFYWYRQILGQKVEFLVSFYNNEISEKSEIFDDQFSVERPDGSNFTLKIRSTKLEDSAMYFCASRATSGADTQYFGPGTRLTVL.